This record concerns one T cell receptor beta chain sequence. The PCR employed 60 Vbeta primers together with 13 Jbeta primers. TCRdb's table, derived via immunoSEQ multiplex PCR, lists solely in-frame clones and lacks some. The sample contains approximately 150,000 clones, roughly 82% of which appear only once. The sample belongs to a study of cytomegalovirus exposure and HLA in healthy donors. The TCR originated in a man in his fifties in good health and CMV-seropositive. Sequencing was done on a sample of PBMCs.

The DNA for the CDR3 is TGTGCCAGCACCTCGGGACTAGTTATCAATGAGCAGTTCTTC. Encoded protein: CASTSGLVINEQFF. This rearrangement joins TRBV28 to TRBJ2-1; 8 bases fit TRBD2. The germline V gene encodes CDR1 MDHEN and CDR2 SYDVKM. Trimming cost V 7 bases and J 6 bases; bases outside gene matches: 8. This CDR3 has 14 amino acids.